The 21 T cell receptor beta chains below come from one sample, sequenced in a study of shared clonotypes between healthy human individuals. The repertoire was sequenced with immunoSEQ multiplex PCR; TCRdb's copy has only in-frame clones and lacks some. The profile shows about 470,000 clones, roughly 77% of them singletons. Sequencing input: PBMCs. All receptors derive from a woman aged 40 to 50 in good health. Some clones in this sample may be carry-over from other donors' samples.

The rearrangement uses TRBV2 and TRBJ2-1, with a weak D call TRBD1 (6 bases). The CDR3 runs to 14 residues. Germline V lookup: CDR1 SNHLY, CDR2 FYNNEI. V was cut by 10 bases and J by 5 bases, with 18 bases left in between. The CDR3 is CATSLQGRDNEQFF. The CDR3 DNA is TGTGCCACTTCCCTACAGGGACGGGACAATGAGCAGTTCTTC.

The V gene is TRBV28, the J gene TRBJ1-5; perhaps TRBD1 as D (6 bases). Germline values: CDR1 MDHEN, CDR2 SYDVKM. The CDR3 is made up of 13 amino acids. The V gene lost 8 bases and the J gene lost 6 bases, with 14 bases spanning the gap. The CDR3 DNA reads as TGTGCCAGCCAGGGTGGAGGGGGTCAGCCCCAGCATTTT. Translating gives CASQGGGGQPQHF.

The chain has TRBV9 and TRBJ2-7, with TRBD2 identical over 15 bases. The CDR3 runs 16 residues. The germline V gene has CDR1 SGDLS and CDR2 YYNGEE. V trimming: 4 bases; J trimming: 2 bases; junction bases outside the gene matches: 4. Written as DNA, the CDR3 is TGTGCCAGCAGCCCCTGGACTAGCGGGAGGGCCTACGAGCAGTACTTC. Translated, it gives CASSPWTSGRAYEQYF.

The chain is built from TRBV19 and TRBJ1-1; D remains ambiguous. The germline V gene encodes CDR1 LNHDA and CDR2 SQIVND (reference sequence). There are 13 residues in the CDR3. Trimming removed 5 bases at V and 0 bases at J, with 7 bases between. CDR3 sequence reads: CASSPRMNTEAFF. The CDR3 DNA reads as TGTGCCAGTAGTCCACGGATGAACACTGAAGCTTTCTTT.

Only a few counts were recorded for this clone. The rearrangement joins TRBV5-1 to TRBJ2-3, with 10 bases identical to TRBD2. V dropped 4 bases and J dropped 2; count of bases not matched to a gene: 7. This CDR3 contains 16 residues. CDR1 is SGHRS and CDR2 is YFSETQ in the germline V gene. CDR3 coding DNA: TGCGCCAGCAGCCCCCGACTAGCGGGTTCCACAGATACGCAGTATTTT. Protein sequence: CASSPRLAGSTDTQYF. The whole variable domain, remainder taken from reference TRBV5-1 and TRBJ2-3, is KAGVTQTPRYLIKTRGQQVTLSCSPISGHRSVSWYQQTPGQGLQFLFEYFSETQRNKGNFPGRFSGRQFSNSRSEMNVSTLELGDSALYLCASSPRLAGSTDTQYFGPGTRLTVL.

About this clone itself: Other DNA sequences in the sample encode the same CDR3. The rearrangement links TRBV7-3 to TRBJ1-1; TRBD1 might be the D (6 bases). V was shortened by 5 bases and J by 1 base, with 8 bases between the two germline ends. The germline gives CDR1 SGHTA, CDR2 FQGTGA. The length of the CDR3 is 13 residues. As DNA, the CDR3 is TGTGCCAGCAGCGCGACAGGGAACACTGAAGCTTTCTTT. The encoded protein is CASSATGNTEAFF.

The rearrangement links TRBV7-3 to TRBJ2-2, with TRBD2 as a possible D gene (5 bases). The CDR3 consists of 16 residues. The germline V and J ends were trimmed by 2 bases and 6 bases, with 16 bases remaining between them. Germline V gene sequence: CDR1 SGHTA, CDR2 FQGTGA. Here the CDR3 reads CASSLSRGAGAGELFF. The CDR3 DNA is TGTGCCAGCAGCTTATCCCGAGGCGCGGGCGCCGGGGAGCTGTTTTTT.

Only a few counts were recorded for this clone. The J gene is TRBJ2-1, the V gene TRBV7-3; 7 bases are shared with TRBD2. This CDR3 region has 17 residues. CDR1 SGHTA and CDR2 FQGTGA come from the germline V gene. V lost 5 bases, J lost 3 bases, and 13 bases stayed unmatched. The CDR3 loop is CASSQDGAGDVYNEQFF. In nucleotides, the CDR3 is TGTGCCAGCAGCCAAGACGGGGCGGGAGACGTCTACAATGAGCAGTTCTTC.

V gene TRBV5-1 combines with J gene TRBJ2-7, with D possibly being TRBD2 (6 bases). V lost 3 bases to trimming and J lost 2 bases, with 18 bases between them. Germline V lookup: CDR1 SGHRS, CDR2 YFSETQ. This CDR3 region has 16 residues. The CDR3 bases are TGCGCCAGCAGCTCTCCCCGGGGGAGCTCGGCCTACGAGCAGTACTTC. This gives the protein CASSSPRGSSAYEQYF.

This clone was recorded a few times. The genes are TRBV29-1 and TRBJ2-1, with 13 bases that match TRBD2. With V trimmed by 6 bases and J by 4 bases, 12 bases remained unmatched. Germline CDR1 SQVTM, CDR2 ANQGSEA. The CDR3 loop spans 17 amino acids. The DNA of the CDR3 is TGCAGCGTGCCAGAAGGTGGGACTAGCGGGGATTACAATGAGCAGTTCTTC. Encoded protein: CSVPEGGTSGDYNEQFF.

The chain employs TRBV10-3 and TRBJ2-1; unclear D gene. Germline values: CDR1 ENHRY, CDR2 SYGVKD. The CDR3 spans 11 residues. V was clipped by 0 bases and J by 9 bases, with 3 bases between them. Written as DNA, the CDR3 is TGTGCCATCAGTGAGTCGACTGAGCAGTTCTTC. Translation: CAISESTEQFF.

The rearrangement uses TRBV27 and TRBJ2-7, with D perhaps given as TRBD1 or TRBD2 (5 bases each). CDR3 length: 14 amino acids. Germline lookup yields CDR1 MNHEY and CDR2 SMNVEV (reference sequence). V was cut by 2 bases and J by 10 bases, with 18 bases left in between. The DNA for the CDR3 is TGTGCCAGCAGTTTAGGGGGATTCAACCGAGAACAGTACTTC. This translates into CASSLGGFNREQYF.

This chain uses TRBV11-2 with TRBJ1-4; TRBD1 matches 7 bases. With 3 bases clipped from V and 4 bases from J, the junction kept 2 bases outside the gene matches. The CDR3 has 14 amino acids. Germline-derived CDR1 and CDR2 are SGHAT and FQNNGV. The CDR3 DNA is TGTGCCAGCAGCTTTACAGGGGTTAATGAAAAACTGTTTTTT. Protein sequence: CASSFTGVNEKLFF.

This chain uses TRBV14 with TRBJ1-1, with a tentative D call TRBD1 (5 bases). CDR3 length: 17 residues. The germline V and J ends were trimmed by 4 bases and 1 base, with 19 bases remaining between them. Germline V gene data show CDR1 as SGHDN and CDR2 as FVKESK. In DNA form, the CDR3 reads TGTGCCAGCAGCCCCCCGGGGCCCAGTTGGAGGAACACTGAAGCTTTCTTT. Residues: CASSPPGPSWRNTEAFF.

CDR3 coding DNA: TGTGCCACCAGCAGAGATGGCGGAGGAGGCGGTGAGCAGTTCTTC. This gives the protein CATSRDGGGGGEQFF. The J gene is TRBJ2-1, the V gene TRBV15, with D perhaps TRBD2 (5 bases). CDR1 LNHNV and CDR2 YYDKDF come from the germline V gene (reference sequence). The CDR3 is 15 amino acids. Trimming stripped 0 bases from V and 9 bases from J, with 15 bases between. Using reference TRBV15 and TRBJ2-1 for the parts outside the CDR3, the full variable domain is DAMVIQNPRYQVTQFGKPVTLSCSQTLNHNVMYWYQQKSSQAPKLLFHYYDKDFNNEADTPDNFQSRRPNTSFCFLDIRSPGLGDTAMYLCATSRDGGGGGEQFFGPGTRLTVL.

About this clone: A single base is all that separates this from a far larger clone, so a read error is likely. The same CDR3 arises from other DNA sequences in this sample as well. The gene calls are TRBV7-8 and TRBJ2-5; no reliable D call. The last part of the DNA fits TRBJ2-7 better; the J call may be wrong. In germline, CDR1 is SGHVS, CDR2 FQNEAQ. The CDR3 is 15 amino acids. CDR3 DNA sequence: TGCGCCAGCAGTTTCCTCCGCTACTCACCCTACGAGCAGTACTTC. Amino acids: CASSFLRYSPYEQYF.

The genes are TRBV4-1 and TRBJ2-5; 10 nucleotides match TRBD2. The germline gives CDR1 MGHRA, CDR2 YSYEKL. J gave up 5 bases and V 0 bases, and 12 bases lay outside the gene matches. The CDR3 contains 18 residues. The CDR3 coding sequence is TGCGCCAGCAGCCAAGAGACCAGCGGGAGGGCCTTAGGGGAGACCCAGTACTTC. Translation: CASSQETSGRALGETQYF.

This clone was seen more than once but under ten times. CDR3 bases: TGCGCCAGCAGTGAGACAAGGGGGACTTTCGCTCAGTACTTC. This sequence encodes CASSETRGTFAQYF. The chain carries TRBV10-2 and TRBJ2-5; possibly TRBD1 or TRBD2 for D (6 bases each). CDR1 and CDR2 (germline): WSHSY, SAAADI. V was clipped by 2 bases and J by 11 bases, with 18 bases between them. CDR3 length: 14 amino acids.

CDR3 in amino acids: CAVGLPNGGELFF. CDR3 nucleotide sequence: TGCGCCGTGGGACTGCCGAATGGCGGGGAGCTGTTTTTT. V and J are TRBV10-1 and TRBJ2-2; a weak D match, TRBD2 (6 bases). The V gene's germline CDR1 is WNHNN and CDR2 SYGVQD (reference sequence). V shed 11 bases and J shed 7 bases, with 17 bases lying between them. The CDR3 spans 13 residues.

The chain joins TRBV5-1 to TRBJ2-7; D might be TRBD2 (7 bases). From germline, CDR1 is SGHRS and CDR2 YFSETQ. V dropped 4 bases and J dropped 4 bases, with 15 bases sitting between them. This CDR3 contains 14 residues. CDR3 bases: TGCGCCAGCAGCCCCCCGGGGGGCGCTTACGAGCAGTACTTC. Amino acid sequence: CASSPPGGAYEQYF.

The chain employs TRBV15 and TRBJ1-4; 9 bases line up with TRBD1. Germline V gene lookup returns CDR1 LNHNV and CDR2 YYDKDF (reference sequence). The CDR3 runs to 14 residues. V dropped 3 bases and J dropped 6; count of bases not matched to a gene: 2. The CDR3 sequence: CATSSGTGHEKLFF. CDR3 DNA: TGTGCCACCAGCAGCGGGACAGGGCATGAAAAACTGTTTTTT.